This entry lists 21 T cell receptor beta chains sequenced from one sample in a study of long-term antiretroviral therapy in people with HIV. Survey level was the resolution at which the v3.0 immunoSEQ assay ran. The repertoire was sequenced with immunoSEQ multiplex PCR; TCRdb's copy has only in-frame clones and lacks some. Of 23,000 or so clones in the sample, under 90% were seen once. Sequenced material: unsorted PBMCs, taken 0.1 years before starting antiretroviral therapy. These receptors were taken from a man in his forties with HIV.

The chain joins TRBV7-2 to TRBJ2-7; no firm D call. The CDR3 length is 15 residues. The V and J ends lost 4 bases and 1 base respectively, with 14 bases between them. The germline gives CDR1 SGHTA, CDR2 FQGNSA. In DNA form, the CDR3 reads TGTGCCAGCAGCTGGCAGGCAGGTACTTCCTACGAGCAGTACTTC. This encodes CASSWQAGTSYEQYF.

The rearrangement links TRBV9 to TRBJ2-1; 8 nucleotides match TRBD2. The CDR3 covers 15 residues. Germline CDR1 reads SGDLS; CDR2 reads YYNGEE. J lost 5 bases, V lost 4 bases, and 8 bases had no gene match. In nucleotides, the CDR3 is TGTGCCAGCAGCCCACGACGGGAGGGGAACAATGAGCAGTTCTTC. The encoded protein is CASSPRREGNNEQFF.

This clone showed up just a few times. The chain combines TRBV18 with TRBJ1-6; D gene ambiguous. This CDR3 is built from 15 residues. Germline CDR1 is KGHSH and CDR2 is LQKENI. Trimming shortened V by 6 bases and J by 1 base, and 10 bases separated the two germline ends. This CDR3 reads CASSEVGSYNSPLHF. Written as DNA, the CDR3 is TGTGCCAGCTCCGAGGTCGGGTCCTATAATTCACCCCTCCACTTT.

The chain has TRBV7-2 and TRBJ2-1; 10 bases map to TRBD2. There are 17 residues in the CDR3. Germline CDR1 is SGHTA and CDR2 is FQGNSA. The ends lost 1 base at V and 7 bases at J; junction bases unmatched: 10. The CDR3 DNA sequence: TGTGCCAGCAGCTTAGAGAGTACAGCGGGAGGGCGGAATGAGCAGTTCTTC. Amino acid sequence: CASSLESTAGGRNEQFF.

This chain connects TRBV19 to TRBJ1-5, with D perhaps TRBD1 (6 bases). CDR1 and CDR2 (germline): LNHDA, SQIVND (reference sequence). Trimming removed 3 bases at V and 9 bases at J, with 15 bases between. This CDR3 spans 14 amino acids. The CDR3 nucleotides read TGTGCCAGTAGTATGTCACAGGGAATCTCGCCCCAGCATTTT. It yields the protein CASSMSQGISPQHF.

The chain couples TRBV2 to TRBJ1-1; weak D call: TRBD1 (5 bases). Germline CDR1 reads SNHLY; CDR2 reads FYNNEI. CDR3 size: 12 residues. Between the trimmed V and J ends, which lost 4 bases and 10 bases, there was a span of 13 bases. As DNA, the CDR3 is TGTGCCAGCAGTGTCAGGGCCGTGGTAGCTTTCTTT. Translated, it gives CASSVRAVVAFF.

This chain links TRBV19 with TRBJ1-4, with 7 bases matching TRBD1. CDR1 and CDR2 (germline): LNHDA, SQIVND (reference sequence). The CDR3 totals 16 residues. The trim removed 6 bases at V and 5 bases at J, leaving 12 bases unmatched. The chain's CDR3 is CASRWKRGDSNEKLFF. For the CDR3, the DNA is TGTGCCAGTAGATGGAAAAGAGGGGACAGCAATGAAAAACTGTTTTTT. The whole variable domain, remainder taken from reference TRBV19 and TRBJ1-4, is DGGITQSPKYLFRKEGQNVTLSCEQNLNHDAMYWYRQDPGQGLRLIYYSQIVNDFQKGDIAEGYSVSREKKESFPLTVTSAQKNPTAFYLCASRWKRGDSNEKLFFGSGTQLSVL.

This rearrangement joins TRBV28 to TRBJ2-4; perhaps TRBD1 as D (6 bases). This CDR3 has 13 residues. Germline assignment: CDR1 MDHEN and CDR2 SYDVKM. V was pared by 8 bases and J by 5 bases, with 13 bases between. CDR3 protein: CASHTGSENIQYF. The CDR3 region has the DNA TGTGCCAGCCACACAGGGTCGGAAAACATTCAGTACTTC.

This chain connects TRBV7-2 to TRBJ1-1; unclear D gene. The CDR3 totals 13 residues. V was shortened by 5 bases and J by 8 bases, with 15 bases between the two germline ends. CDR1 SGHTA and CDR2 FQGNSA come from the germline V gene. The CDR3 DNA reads TGTGCCAGCAGCACCCCCAGGCAGACGGAAGCTTTCTTT. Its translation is CASSTPRQTEAFF.

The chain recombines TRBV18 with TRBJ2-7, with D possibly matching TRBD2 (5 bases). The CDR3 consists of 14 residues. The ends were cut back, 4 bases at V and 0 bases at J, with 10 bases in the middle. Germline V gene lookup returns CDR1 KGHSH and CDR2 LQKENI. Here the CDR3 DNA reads TGTGCCAGCTCACGCCTGGGAGTCTCCTACGAGCAGTACTTC. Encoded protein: CASSRLGVSYEQYF.

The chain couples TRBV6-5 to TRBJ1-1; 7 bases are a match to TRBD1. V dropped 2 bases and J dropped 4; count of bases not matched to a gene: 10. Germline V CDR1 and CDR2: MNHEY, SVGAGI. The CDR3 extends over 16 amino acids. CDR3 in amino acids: CASSYRAGPGGTEAFF. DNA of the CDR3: TGTGCCAGCAGTTACCGCGCGGGCCCAGGGGGCACTGAAGCTTTCTTT.

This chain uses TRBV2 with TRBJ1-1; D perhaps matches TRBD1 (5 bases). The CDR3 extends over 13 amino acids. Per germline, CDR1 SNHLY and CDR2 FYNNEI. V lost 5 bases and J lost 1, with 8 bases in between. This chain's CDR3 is CASSPTGNTEAFF. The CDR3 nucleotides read TGTGCCAGCAGTCCTACAGGGAACACTGAAGCTTTCTTT.

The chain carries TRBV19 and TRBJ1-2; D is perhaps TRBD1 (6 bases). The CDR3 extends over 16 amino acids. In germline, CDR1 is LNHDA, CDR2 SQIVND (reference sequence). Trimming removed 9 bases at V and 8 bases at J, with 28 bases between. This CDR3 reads CASSMGSGTQSGGYTF. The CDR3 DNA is TGTGCCAGCTCAATGGGATCCGGGACACAATCGGGAGGCTACACCTTC.

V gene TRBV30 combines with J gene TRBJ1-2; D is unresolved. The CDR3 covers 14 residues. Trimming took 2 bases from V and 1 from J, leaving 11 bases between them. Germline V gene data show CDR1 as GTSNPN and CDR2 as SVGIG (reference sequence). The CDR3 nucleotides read TGTGCCTGGAGTACCGGGGATAGTAACTATGGCTACACCTTC. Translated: CAWSTGDSNYGYTF.

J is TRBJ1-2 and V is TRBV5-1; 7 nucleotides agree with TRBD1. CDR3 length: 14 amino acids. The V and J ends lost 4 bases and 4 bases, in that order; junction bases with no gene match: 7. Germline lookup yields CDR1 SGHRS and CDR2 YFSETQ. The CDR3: CASSLPGQIYGYTF. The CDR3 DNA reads TGCGCCAGCAGCCTACCGGGACAGATCTATGGCTACACCTTC.

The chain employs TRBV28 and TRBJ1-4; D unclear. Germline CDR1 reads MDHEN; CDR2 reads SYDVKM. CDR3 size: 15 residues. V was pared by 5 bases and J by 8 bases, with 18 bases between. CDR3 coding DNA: TGTGCCAGCAGTGTAGGGCCGGGTTCAGGAGAAAAACTGTTTTTT. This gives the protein CASSVGPGSGEKLFF.

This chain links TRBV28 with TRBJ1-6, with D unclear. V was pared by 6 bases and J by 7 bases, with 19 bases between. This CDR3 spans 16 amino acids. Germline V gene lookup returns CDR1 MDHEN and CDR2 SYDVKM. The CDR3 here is CASRSWSRGINSPLHF. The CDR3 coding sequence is TGTGCCAGCAGGTCATGGTCGAGAGGAATAAATTCACCCCTCCACTTT.

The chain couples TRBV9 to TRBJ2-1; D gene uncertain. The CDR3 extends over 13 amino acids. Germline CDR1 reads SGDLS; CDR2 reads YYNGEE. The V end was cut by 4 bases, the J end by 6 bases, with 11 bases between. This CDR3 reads CASSLLLANEQFF. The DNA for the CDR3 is TGTGCCAGCAGCCTTCTATTGGCCAATGAGCAGTTCTTC.

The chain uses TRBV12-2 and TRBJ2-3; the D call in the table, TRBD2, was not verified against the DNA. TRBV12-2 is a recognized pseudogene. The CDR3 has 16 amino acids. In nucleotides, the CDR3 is TGTGCAAGTCGCTTAGTGAGGAGGAGGCGCACAGATACGCAGTATTTT. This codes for CASRLVRRRRTDTQYF.

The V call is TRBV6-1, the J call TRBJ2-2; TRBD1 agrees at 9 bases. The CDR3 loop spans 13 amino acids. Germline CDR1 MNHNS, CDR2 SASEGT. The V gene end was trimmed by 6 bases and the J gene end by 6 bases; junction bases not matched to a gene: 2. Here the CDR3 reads CASRRTGAGELFF. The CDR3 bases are TGTGCCAGCAGACGGACAGGGGCCGGGGAGCTGTTTTTT.

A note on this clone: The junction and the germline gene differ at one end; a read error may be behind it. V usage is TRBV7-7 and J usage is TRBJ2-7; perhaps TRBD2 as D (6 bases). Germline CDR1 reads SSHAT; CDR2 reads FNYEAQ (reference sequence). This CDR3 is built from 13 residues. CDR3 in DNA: TGTGCTAGCAGCCCGGGGGACTCCTACGAGCAGTACTTC. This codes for CASSPGDSYEQYF.